This T cell receptor beta chain was identified in a study of blood T cell repertoires in COVID-19. Turning to the study itself: The origin of the acute and convalescent COVID-19 samples was the United States, Italy and Spain. PBMCs, B-cell-depleted T cells, or T cells were the source of the cDNA or gDNA that made up the material.

Authors' analysis steps: By means of reference gene primer amplification, nucleated cell counts were estimated. Profiled with immunoSEQ multiplex PCR; TCRdb holds only in-frame clones, not every one. Clone size and V and J calls were adopted from that table, with D and trimming inferred from the DNA. Of 100,000 or so clones listed, 85% to 90% are singletons. In germline, CDR1 is LGHNT, CDR2 FRNRAP. The CDR3 sequence is 13 residues long. Deletions cut 1 base from V and 3 bases from J, with 7 bases between. Specimen: peripheral blood. The rearrangement joins TRBV12-5 to TRBJ2-7, with a possible D match to TRBD1 (5 bases). This sequence originates from a man aged 50 or older with active or convalescent COVID-19. CDR3 in DNA: TGTGCTAGTGGTTTGGGTGACAGCTACGAGCAGTACGTC. Translating gives CASGLGDSYEQYV.